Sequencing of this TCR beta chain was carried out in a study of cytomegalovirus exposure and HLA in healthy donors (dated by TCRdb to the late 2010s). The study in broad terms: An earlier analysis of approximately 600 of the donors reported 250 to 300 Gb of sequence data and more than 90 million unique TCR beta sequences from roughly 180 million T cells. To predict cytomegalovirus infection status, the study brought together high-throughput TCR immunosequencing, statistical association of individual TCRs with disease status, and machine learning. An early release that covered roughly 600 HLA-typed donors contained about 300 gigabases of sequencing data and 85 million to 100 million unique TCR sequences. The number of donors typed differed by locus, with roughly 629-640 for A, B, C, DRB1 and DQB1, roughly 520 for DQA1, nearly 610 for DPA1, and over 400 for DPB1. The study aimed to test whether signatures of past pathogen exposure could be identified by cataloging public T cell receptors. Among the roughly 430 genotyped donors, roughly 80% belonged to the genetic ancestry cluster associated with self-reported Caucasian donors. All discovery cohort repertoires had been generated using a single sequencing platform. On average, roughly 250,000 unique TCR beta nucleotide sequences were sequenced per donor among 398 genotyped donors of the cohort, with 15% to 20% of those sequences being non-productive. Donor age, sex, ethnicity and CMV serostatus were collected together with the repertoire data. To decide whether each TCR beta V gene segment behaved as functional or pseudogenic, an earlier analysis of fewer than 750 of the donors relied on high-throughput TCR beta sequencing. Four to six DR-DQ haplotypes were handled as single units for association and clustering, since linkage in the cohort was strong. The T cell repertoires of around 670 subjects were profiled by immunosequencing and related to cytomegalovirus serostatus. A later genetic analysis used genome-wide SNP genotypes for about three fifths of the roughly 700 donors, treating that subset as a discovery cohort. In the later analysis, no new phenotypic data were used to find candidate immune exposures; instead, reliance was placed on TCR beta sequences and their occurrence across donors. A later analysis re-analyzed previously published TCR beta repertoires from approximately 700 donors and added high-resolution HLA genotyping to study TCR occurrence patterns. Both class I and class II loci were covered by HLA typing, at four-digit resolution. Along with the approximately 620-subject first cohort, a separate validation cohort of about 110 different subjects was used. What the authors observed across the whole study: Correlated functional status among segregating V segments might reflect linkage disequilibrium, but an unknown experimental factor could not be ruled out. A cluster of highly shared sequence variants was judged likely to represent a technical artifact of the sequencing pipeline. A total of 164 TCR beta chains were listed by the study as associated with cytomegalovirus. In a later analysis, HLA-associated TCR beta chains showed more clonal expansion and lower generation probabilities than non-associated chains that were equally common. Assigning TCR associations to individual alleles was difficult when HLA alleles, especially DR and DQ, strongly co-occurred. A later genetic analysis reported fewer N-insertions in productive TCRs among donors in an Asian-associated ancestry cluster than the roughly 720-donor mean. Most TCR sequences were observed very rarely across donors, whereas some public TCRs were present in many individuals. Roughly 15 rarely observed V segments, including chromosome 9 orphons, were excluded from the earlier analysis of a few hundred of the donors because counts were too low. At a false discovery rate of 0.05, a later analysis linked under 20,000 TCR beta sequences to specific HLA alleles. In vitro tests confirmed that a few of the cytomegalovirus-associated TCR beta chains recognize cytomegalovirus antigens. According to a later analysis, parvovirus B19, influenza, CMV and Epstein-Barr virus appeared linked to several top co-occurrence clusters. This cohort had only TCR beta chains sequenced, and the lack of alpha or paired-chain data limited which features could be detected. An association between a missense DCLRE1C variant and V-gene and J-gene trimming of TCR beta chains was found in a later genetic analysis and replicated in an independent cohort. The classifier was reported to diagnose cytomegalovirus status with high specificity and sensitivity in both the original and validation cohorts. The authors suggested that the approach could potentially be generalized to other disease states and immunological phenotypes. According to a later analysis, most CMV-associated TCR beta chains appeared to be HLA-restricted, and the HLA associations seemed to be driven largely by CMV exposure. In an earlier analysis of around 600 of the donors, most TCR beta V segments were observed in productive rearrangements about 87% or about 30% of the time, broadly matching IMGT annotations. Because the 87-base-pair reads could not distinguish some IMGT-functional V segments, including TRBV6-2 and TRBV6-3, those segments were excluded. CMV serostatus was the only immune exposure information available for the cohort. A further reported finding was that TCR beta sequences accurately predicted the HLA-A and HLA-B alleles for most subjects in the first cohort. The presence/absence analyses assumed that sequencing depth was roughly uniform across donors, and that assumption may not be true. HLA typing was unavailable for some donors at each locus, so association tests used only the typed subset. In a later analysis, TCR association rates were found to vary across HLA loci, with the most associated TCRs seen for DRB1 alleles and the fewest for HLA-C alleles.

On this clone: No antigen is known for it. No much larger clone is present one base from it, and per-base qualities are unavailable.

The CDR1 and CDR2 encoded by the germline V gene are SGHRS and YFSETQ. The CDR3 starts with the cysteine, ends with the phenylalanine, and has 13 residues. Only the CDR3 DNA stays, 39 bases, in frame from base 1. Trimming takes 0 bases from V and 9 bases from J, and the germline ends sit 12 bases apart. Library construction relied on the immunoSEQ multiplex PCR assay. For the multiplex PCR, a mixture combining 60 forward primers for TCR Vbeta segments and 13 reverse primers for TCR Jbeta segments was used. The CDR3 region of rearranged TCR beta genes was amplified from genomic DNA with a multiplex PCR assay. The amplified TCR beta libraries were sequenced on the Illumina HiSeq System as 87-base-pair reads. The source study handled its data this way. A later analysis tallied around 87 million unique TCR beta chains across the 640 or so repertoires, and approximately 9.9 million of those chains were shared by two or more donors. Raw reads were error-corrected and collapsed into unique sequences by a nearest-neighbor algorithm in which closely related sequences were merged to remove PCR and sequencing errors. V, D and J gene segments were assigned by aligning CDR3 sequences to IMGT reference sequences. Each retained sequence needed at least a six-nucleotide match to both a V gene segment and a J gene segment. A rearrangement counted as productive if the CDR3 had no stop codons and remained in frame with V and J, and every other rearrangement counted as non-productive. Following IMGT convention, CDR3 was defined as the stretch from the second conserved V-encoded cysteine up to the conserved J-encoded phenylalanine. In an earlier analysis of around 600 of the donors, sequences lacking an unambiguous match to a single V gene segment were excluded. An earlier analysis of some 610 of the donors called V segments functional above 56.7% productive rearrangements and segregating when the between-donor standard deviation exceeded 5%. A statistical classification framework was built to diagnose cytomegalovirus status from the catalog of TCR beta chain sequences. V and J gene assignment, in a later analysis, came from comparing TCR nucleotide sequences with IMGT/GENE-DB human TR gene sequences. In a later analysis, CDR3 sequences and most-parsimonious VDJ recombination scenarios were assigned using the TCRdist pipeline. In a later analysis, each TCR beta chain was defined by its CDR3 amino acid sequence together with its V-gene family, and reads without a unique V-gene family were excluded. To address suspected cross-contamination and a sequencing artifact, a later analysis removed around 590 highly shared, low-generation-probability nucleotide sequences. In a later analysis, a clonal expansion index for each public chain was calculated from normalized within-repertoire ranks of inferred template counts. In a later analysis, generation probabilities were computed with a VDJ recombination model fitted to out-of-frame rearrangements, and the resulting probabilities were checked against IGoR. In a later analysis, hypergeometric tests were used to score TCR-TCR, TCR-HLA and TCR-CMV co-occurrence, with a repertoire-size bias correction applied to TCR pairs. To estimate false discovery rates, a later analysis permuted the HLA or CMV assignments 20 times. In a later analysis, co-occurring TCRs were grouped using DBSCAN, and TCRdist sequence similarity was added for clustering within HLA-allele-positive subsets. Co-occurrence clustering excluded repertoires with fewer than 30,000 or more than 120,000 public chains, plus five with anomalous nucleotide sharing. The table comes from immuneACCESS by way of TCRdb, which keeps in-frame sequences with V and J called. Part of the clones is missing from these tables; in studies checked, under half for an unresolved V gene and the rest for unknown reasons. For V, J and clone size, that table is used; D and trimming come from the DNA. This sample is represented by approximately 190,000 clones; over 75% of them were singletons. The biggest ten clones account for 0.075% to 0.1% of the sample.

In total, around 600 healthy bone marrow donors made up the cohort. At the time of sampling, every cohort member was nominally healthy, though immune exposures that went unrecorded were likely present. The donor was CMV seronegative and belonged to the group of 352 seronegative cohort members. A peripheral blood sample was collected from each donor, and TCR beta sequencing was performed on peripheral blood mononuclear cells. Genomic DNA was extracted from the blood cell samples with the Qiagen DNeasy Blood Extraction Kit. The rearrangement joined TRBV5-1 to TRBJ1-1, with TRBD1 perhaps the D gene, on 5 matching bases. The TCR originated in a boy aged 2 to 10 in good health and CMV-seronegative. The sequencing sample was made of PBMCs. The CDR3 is CASSLDLSGQAFF. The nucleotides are TGCGCCAGCAGCTTGGACTTGTCAGGGCAAGCTTTCTTT.